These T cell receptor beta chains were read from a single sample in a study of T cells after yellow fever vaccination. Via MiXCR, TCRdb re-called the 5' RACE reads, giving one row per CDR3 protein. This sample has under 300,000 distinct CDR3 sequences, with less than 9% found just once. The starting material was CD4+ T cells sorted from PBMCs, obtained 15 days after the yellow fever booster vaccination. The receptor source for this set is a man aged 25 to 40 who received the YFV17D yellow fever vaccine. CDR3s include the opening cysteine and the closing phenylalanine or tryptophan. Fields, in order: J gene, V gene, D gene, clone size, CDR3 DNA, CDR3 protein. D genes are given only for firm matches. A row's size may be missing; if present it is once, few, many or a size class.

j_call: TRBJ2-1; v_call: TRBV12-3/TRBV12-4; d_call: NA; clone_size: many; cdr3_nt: TGTGCCAGCAGTTTTAGGACTGGAGACAATGAGCAGTTCTTC; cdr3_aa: CASSFRTGDNEQFF
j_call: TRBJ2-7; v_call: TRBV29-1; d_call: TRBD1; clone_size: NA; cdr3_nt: TGCAGCGTTTCTGGGGGACAGCCCTACGAGCAGTACTTC; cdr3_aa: CSVSGGQPYEQYF
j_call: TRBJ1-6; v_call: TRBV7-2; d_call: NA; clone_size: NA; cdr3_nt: TGTGCCAGCAGCTTGGGGGCCTATAATTCACCCCTCCACTTT; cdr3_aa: CASSLGAYNSPLHF
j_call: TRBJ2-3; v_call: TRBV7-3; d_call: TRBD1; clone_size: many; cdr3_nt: TGTGCCAGCAGCCCGGGACAGCACACAGATACGCAGTATTTT; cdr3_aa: CASSPGQHTDTQYF
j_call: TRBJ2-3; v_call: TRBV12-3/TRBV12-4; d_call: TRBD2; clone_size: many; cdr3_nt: TGTGCCAGCAGCGTAGGACTAGCGGGATTTTTTAGCACAGATACGCAGTATTTT; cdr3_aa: CASSVGLAGFFSTDTQYF
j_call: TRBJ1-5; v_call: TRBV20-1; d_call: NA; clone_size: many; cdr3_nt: TGCAGTGCTAGACTCAGGGCAGGCAATCAGCCCCAGCATTTT; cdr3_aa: CSARLRAGNQPQHF
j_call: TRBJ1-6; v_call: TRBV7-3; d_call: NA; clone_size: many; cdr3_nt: TGTGCCAGCAGCTTAATGGGGGGCCCCGATTCACCCCTCCACTTT; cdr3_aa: CASSLMGGPDSPLHF
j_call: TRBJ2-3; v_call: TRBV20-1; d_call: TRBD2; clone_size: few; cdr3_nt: TGCAGTGCTAGAGACAGCAGGACTAGCGGGAGCACAGATACGCAGTATTTT; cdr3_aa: CSARDSRTSGSTDTQYF
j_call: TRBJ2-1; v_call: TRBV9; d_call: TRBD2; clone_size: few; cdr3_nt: TGTGCCAGCAGCTTTCGACTAGCGGGAGAGTTCAATGAGCAGTTCTTC; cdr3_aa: CASSFRLAGEFNEQFF
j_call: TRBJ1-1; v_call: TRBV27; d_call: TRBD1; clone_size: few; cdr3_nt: TGTGCCAGCAGTATGACAGGGGTGACTGAAGCTTTCTTT; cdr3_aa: CASSMTGVTEAFF
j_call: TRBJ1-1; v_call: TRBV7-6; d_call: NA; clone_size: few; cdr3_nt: TGTGCCAGCAGATCGGGGGGGGGTCACACTGAAGCTTTCTTT; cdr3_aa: CASRSGGGHTEAFF
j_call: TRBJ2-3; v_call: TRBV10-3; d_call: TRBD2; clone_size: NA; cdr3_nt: TGTGCCATCCGAACGGGAGGTCAAGATACGCAGTATTTT; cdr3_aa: CAIRTGGQDTQYF
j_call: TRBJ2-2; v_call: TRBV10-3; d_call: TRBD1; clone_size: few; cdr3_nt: TGTGCCATCAGTCTGGACAGGGGGCGAGGGGAGCTGTTTTTT; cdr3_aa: CAISLDRGRGELFF
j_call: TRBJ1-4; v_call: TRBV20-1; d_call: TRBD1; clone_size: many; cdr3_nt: TGCAGTGCTAGAGATCTCCCAGGGGGACAAGAAAAACTGTTTTTT; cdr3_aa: CSARDLPGGQEKLFF
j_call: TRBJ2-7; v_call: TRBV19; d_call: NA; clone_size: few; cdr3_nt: TGTGCCAGTAGTGACGCGGGACCCCATCGCTACGAGCAGTACTTC; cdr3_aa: CASSDAGPHRYEQYF
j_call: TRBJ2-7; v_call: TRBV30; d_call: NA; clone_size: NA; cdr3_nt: TGTGCCTGGAGTAGAGAATTGAGCTACGAGCAGTACTTC; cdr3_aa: CAWSRELSYEQYF
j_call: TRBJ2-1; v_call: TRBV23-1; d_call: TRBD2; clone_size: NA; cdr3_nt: TGCGCCAGCCGACCGGGACTAGCCTCCGTCAATGAGCAGTTCTTC; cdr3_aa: CASRPGLASVNEQFF
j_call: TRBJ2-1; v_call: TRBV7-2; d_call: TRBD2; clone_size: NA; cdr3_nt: TGTGCCAGCAGCTTAGGGATAGGACTAGCGGGAGAACAGTTCTTC; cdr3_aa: CASSLGIGLAGEQFF
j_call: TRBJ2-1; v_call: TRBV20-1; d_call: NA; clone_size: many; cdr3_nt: TGCAGTGCACAGCCACCAGGGACTGTCAATGAGCAGTTCTTC; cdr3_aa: CSAQPPGTVNEQFF
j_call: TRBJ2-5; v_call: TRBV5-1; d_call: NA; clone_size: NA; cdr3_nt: TGCGCCAGCAGCTATGGACAGAACCAAGAGACCCAGTGCTTC; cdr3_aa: CASSYGQNQETQCF
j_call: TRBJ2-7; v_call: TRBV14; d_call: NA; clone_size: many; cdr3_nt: TGTGCCAGCAGCCCATCAAACCCCTCCCCCTACGAGCAGTACTTC; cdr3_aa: CASSPSNPSPYEQYF
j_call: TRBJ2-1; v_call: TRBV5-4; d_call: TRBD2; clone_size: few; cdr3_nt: TGTGCCAGCAGCACCCGGACTAGCGGGAGTTACAATGAGCAGTTCTTC; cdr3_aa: CASSTRTSGSYNEQFF
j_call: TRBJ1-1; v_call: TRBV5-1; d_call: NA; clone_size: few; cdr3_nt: TGCGCCAGCAGCCTGAAACAGGGAGCTGAAGCTTTCTTT; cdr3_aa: CASSLKQGAEAFF
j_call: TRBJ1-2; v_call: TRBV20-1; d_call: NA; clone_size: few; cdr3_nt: TGCAGTGCTAGATTCATCAGGGCCATGGATGGCTACACCTTC; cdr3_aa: CSARFIRAMDGYTF
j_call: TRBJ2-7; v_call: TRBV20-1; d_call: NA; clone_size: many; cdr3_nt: TGCAGTGCAACCATCGGACCCTACGAGCAGTACTTC; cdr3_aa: CSATIGPYEQYF
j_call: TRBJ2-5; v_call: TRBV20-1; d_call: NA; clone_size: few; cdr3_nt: TGCAGTGCTTTCCAAGAGACCCAGTACTTC; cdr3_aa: CSAFQETQYF
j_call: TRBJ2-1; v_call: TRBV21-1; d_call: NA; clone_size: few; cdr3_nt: TGTGCCAGCAGCAAAGCGCCACGGGAGGCCTACAATGAGCAGTTCTTC; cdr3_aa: CASSKAPREAYNEQFF
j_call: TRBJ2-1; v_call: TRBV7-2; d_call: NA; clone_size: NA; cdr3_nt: TGTGCCAGCGGACTCGGGATCCTGAGGGATGAGCAGTTCTTC; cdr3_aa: CASGLGILRDEQFF
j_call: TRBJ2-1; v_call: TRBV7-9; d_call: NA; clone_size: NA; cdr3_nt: TGTGCCAGCAGCTTGCCGGGAGCCCCCGGCAATGAGCAGTTCTTC; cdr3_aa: CASSLPGAPGNEQFF
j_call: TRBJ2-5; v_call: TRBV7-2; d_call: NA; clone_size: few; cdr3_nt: TGTGCCAGCAGCACCGTAGGGAGCCGCCAAGAGACCCAGTACTTC; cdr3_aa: CASSTVGSRQETQYF
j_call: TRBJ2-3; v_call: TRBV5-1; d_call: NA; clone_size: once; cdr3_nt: TGCGCCAGCAGCTTGGAAGGGTATATAGATACGCAGTATTTT; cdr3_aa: CASSLEGYIDTQYF
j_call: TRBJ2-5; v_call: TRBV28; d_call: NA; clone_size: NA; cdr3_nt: TGTGCCAGCAGTTCTTTCTCCCGTTTGGAGACCCAGTACTTC; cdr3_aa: CASSSFSRLETQYF
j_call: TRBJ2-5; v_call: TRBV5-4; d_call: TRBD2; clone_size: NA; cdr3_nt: TGTGCCATCAGCTCGGGGGAATACCTAGCGGGCGGGGAGACCCAGTACTTC; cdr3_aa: CAISSGEYLAGGETQYF
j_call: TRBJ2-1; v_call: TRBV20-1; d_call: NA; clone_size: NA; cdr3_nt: TGCAGTGCTAGAGGGCAGGGGAGGCGAGAGCAGTTCTTC; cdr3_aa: CSARGQGRREQFF
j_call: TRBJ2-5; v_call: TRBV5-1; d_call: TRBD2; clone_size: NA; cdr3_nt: TGCGCCAGCAGCTTAACTAGCGTTGAGACAGAGACCCAGTACTTC; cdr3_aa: CASSLTSVETETQYF
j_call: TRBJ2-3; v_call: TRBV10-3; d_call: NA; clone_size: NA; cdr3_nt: TGTGCCATCAAGGCCGGGGAGGATACGCAGTATTTT; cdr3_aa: CAIKAGEDTQYF
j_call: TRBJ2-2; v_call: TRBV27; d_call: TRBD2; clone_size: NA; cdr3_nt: TGTGCCAGCAGCGTCAGCGGGAGGCGTACCGGGGAGCTGTTTTTT; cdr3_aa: CASSVSGRRTGELFF
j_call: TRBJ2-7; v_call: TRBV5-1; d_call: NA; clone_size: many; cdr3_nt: TGCGCCAGCAGCTTGGCGTCAGGGGTCACCTACGAGCAGTACTTC; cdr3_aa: CASSLASGVTYEQYF
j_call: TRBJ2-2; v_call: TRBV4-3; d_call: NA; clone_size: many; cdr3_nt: TGCGCCAGCAGCCTCAAGCTAGTTTTCACCGGGGAGCTGTTTTTT; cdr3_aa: CASSLKLVFTGELFF
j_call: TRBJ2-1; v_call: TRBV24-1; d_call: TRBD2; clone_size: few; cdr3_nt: TGTGCCACCAGTGACCGAAGGACTAGCGGGCCCTTTGGGCAGTTCTTC; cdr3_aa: CATSDRRTSGPFGQFF